The 5 T cell receptor beta chains presented below share a single source sample, sequenced in a study of blood T cell repertoires in COVID-19 (dated by TCRdb to about 2020). Preparation of the library involved the immunoSEQ multiplex PCR assay. TCRdb took this table from immuneACCESS and kept in-frame rearrangements with V and J called. Such tables lack part of the clones; where checked against another copy, unresolved V genes explain under half of the gap, and the rest is unexplained. Within this sample are about 120,000 clones, with approximately 74% of them counted one time only. Jointly, the top ten make up around 5.5% of the sample. The sample was peripheral blood. Receptors were obtained from a man in his 60s with acute or convalescent COVID-19.

This chain uses TRBV30 with TRBJ2-7; TRBD1 might be the D (5 bases). This CDR3 spans 14 amino acids. From germline, CDR1 is GTSNPN and CDR2 SVGIG (reference sequence). Trimming cost V 0 bases and J 2 bases, with 11 bases left between them. The CDR3 loop reads CAWSVPPGTYEQYF. In DNA, the CDR3 is TGTGCCTGGAGTGTACCGCCAGGGACCTACGAGCAGTACTTC.

This chain joins TRBV12-5 and TRBJ2-3; D unresolved. This CDR3 has 18 residues. CDR1 and CDR2 from the germline V gene are LGHNT and FRNRAP. V dropped 1 base and J dropped 5 bases, with 22 bases sitting between them. The CDR3 reads CASGLGFGAPGRGDTQYF. Written as DNA, the CDR3 is TGTGCTAGTGGTTTGGGGTTTGGAGCGCCGGGTCGTGGAGATACGCAGTATTTT.

In the case of this clone: This sample also contains other DNA sequences that code for the same CDR3. The rearrangement joins TRBV30 to TRBJ2-3; 10 bases are shared with TRBD2. The V segment lost 3 bases and the J segment 0 bases; nucleotides outside the gene matches: 0. CDR3 size: 14 residues. Germline CDR1 and CDR2: GTSNPN and SVGIG (reference sequence). In nucleotides, the CDR3 is TGTGCCTGGAGAGCGGGGGGGAGCACAGATACGCAGTATTTT. It codes for CAWRAGGSTDTQYF. Full variable domain (remainder filled in from reference TRBV30 and TRBJ2-3): SQTIHQWPATLVQPVGSPLSLECTVEGTSNPNLYWYRQAAGRGLQLLFYSVGIGQISSEVPQNLSASRPQDRQFILSSKKLLLSDSGFYLCAWRAGGSTDTQYFGPGTRLTVL.

The rearrangement uses TRBV6-5 and TRBJ1-5, with TRBD1 matching over 7 bases. The length of the CDR3 is 13 residues. J was trimmed by 4 bases and V by 7 bases; bases with no gene match: 4. Germline CDR1 reads MNHEY; CDR2 reads SVGAGI. The CDR3 here is CASKGALNQPQHF. DNA for the CDR3: TGTGCCAGCAAGGGGGCCCTTAATCAGCCCCAGCATTTT.

The chain has TRBV6-5 and TRBJ1-5, with 7 bases lining up with TRBD1. V shed 5 bases and J 6 bases; nucleotides not matched to a gene: 10. CDR3 length equals 15 residues. Germline-derived CDR1 and CDR2 are MNHEY and SVGAGI. This chain's CDR3 is CASSPSRAGGQPQHF. Here the CDR3 DNA reads TGTGCCAGCAGTCCGTCGAGGGCAGGGGGTCAGCCCCAGCATTTT.